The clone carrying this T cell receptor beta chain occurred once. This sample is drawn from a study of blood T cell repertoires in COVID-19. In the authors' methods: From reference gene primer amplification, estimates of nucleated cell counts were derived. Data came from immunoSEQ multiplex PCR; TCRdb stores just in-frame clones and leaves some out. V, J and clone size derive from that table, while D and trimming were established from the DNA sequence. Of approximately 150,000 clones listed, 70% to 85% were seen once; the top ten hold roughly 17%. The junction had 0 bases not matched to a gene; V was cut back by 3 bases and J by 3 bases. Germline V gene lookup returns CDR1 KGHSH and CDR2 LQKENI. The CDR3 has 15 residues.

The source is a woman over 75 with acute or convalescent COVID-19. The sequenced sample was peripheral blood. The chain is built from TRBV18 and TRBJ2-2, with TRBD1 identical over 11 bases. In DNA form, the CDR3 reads TGTGCCAGCTCACCGGGACAGGGGGACACCGGGGAGCTGTTTTTT. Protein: CASSPGQGDTGELFF. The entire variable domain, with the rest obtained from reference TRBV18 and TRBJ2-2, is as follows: NAGVMQNPRHLVRRRGQEARLRCSPMKGHSHVYWYRQLPEEGLKFMVYLQKENIIDESGMPKERFSAEFPKEGPSILRIQQVVRGDSAAYFCASSPGQGDTGELFFGEGSRLTVL.